This T cell receptor (beta chain) derives from a study of blood T cell repertoires in COVID-19 (dated by TCRdb to about 2020). The study in broad terms: Samples covering the acute and convalescent phases of COVID-19 were provided by collaborators in the United States, Italy and Spain. The material from the prospective study consisted of cDNA or gDNA derived from T cells, B-cell-depleted T cells, or PBMCs. Nearly every sample came with metadata listing a de-identified subject ID, COVID-19 status, age in years and sex. The dataset comprised deeply sampled blood TCRbeta repertoires from subjects exposed to, actively infected with, or recovered from COVID-19. The repertoires were released in a freely available public database intended as a resource for research on the immune response to SARS-CoV-2. The samples were drawn from the first 160 participants of the ongoing ImmuneRACE study and from 950 to 1,500 subjects provided by 6 global collaborators. HLA class I and class II types, where available, came from metadata supplied by the sample provider rather than from assay-based typing.

Concerning this clone: Its target antigen remains unknown. There are no base qualities to consult, and no much larger clone falls within one base.

V and J are truncated by 2 bases and 6 bases respectively, leaving an intervening sequence of 17 bases. In the germline V gene, CDR1 corresponds to MNHEY and CDR2 to SVGAGI. The CDR3 holds 16 amino acids from the cysteine to the phenylalanine. Only the CDR3 portion is preserved as DNA: 48 bases, with reading frame beginning at the first base. TCRbeta CDR3 regions were amplified from genomic DNA using the immunoSEQ Assay, a bias-controlled multiplex PCR. The authors' pipeline ran thus. The number of nucleated cells in each sample was estimated by amplification of reference gene primers within the assay. To quantify the absolute abundance of each unique TCRbeta CDR3 rearrangement, sequence reads were collapsed and filtered. Productive Simpson clonality was computed per sample as the square root of Simpson's diversity index over productive rearrangements. In its TCRdb copy, this immuneACCESS table keeps in-frame sequences only and misses some clones. Where compared with another copy, unresolved V genes explain less than half of these, and the others have no known cause. Clonal size and the V and J genes are those of that table, whereas D and trimming came from the DNA. The sample includes about 260,000 clones, with 87% observed a single time. Clones ranked in the top ten supply less than 1.6% of the sample.

What the study reported, not specific to this receptor: How much clinical and demographic metadata was included differed by source and by participant, and the metadata was provided uncurated.

Samples from volunteer blood donors who had recovered from COVID-19 were contributed by a second Seattle source. Whole blood was collected in K2EDTA tubes by collaborating institutions according to the institutions' own protocols. For TCRbeta analysis, collaborator samples were shipped as frozen whole blood, as isolated PBMCs, or as DNA extracted from either sample type. Recombination joined TRBV6-5 with TRBJ1-5; perhaps TRBD1 is the D gene, with 5 bases matching. Sample: peripheral blood. The sequence derives from a woman aged 40 to 55 who had recovered from COVID-19. The DNA is TGTGCCAGCAGTTACCGATTTTTCAGGGATGGTCAGCCCCAGCATTTT. Translation gives CASSYRFFRDGQPQHF.